This T cell receptor (beta chain) was captured by sequencing in a study of regulatory T cells in long-lasting Graves disease. Findings and caveats of the study: Those with persistent disease had in common more public clonotypes (fewer than 3,000) than new patients (approximately 890).

Germline values: CDR1 SGDLS, CDR2 YYNGEE. V shed 4 bases and J shed 4 bases, with 9 bases lying between them. The CDR3 runs 13 residues. Arm-PCR of CDR3 regions with iRepertoire HTBI primers generated TCR beta libraries. TCRdb used MiXCR to reprocess the multiplex PCR reads, holding one entry per CDR3 protein. The data show some 460,000 distinct CDR3 sequences, 15% to 20% seen once. This sample's time point: newly diagnosed GD, antithyroid drugs for less than 3 months. PBMCs provided the RNA from which the TCR library was made. This clonotype was seen repeatedly, ten times or more. Its antigen remains unidentified. This sample was also put to use in a study of T cells in Graves' hyperthyroidism and ophthalmopathy.

The starting material was peripheral blood mononuclear cells (PBMCs), obtained at new diagnosis, from a patient treated with antithyroid drugs. The V gene is TRBV9, the J gene TRBJ1-3; D is uncertain. This TCR was sampled from a man aged 40-49 years with Graves disease. The CDR3 DNA sequence: TGTGCCAGCAGCAGGGCCATAGGAAACACCATATATTTT. It is translated as CASSRAIGNTIYF.